Presented here are 14 T cell receptor beta chains from one specimen sequenced in a study of cytomegalovirus exposure and HLA in healthy donors. TCRdb's copy holds only in-frame clones and misses some; the assay was immunoSEQ multiplex PCR. The sample records around 180,000 clones, approximately 88% being singletons. What was sequenced was PBMCs. These receptors were collected from a man aged 18-30 years in good health and CMV-seropositive.

The rearrangement links TRBV6-5 to TRBJ2-3; D uncertain. Germline V gives CDR1 MNHEY, CDR2 SVGAGI. Trimming shortened V by 5 bases and J by 3 bases, and 12 bases separated the two germline ends. CDR3 length: 14 amino acids. CDR3 loop: CASSDLLVTDTQYF. DNA of the CDR3: TGTGCCAGCAGTGACCTCCTAGTGACAGATACGCAGTATTTT.

The chain is built from TRBV5-4 and TRBJ2-1; TRBD2 matches at 13 bases. CDR3 length equals 16 residues. In germline, CDR1 is SGHNT, CDR2 YYREEE (reference sequence). V lost 2 bases to trimming and J lost 7 bases; unmatched junction nucleotides: 6. The CDR3 sequence: CASSLGLAGVRNEQFF. CDR3 bases: TGTGCCAGCAGCTTAGGACTAGCGGGAGTTCGTAATGAGCAGTTCTTC.

The sample holds one count of this clone. Other DNA variants within this sample encode the same CDR3. This chain joins TRBV10-3 and TRBJ2-7; no definite D call. Trimming stripped 3 bases from V and 0 bases from J, with 3 bases between. The CDR3 extends over 12 amino acids. Germline V gene lookup returns CDR1 ENHRY and CDR2 SYGVKD. For the CDR3, the DNA is TGTGCCATCAGTGACAGCTCCTACGAGCAGTACTTC. Its translation: CAISDSSYEQYF.

CDR3 loop: CASSVGQGGTEQYF. The CDR3 nucleotides are TGTGCCAGCAGCGTAGGACAGGGTGGGACGGAGCAGTACTTC. J is TRBJ2-7 and V is TRBV9; the match to TRBD1 covers 7 bases. The V and J ends lost 0 bases and 7 bases, in that order; junction bases with no gene match: 7. CDR1 is SGDLS and CDR2 is YYNGEE in the germline V gene. CDR3 length equals 14 residues.

The chain combines TRBV7-8 with TRBJ1-2; TRBD1 aligns across 7 bases. The J segment lost 0 bases and the V segment lost 7 bases, leaving 14 bases of the junction unmatched. Germline V gene sequence: CDR1 SGHVS, CDR2 FQNEAQ. CDR3 length: 17 amino acids. As DNA, the CDR3 is TGTGCCAGCAAACCGCGTCTCGGGACAGAATCTAACTATGGCTACACCTTC. It translates to CASKPRLGTESNYGYTF.

This chain uses TRBV6-1 with TRBJ2-1, with TRBD1 as a possible D gene (7 bases). Germline CDR1 is MNHNS and CDR2 is SASEGT. The CDR3 loop spans 14 amino acids. Between the trimmed V and J ends, which lost 7 bases and 10 bases, there was a span of 20 bases. CDR3 sequence (DNA): TGTGCCAGCATAGGCAGCCGGTCAGGGGGGGAGCAGTTCTTC. It encodes CASIGSRSGGEQFF.

The rearrangement joins TRBV4-2 to TRBJ2-2; D possibly corresponds to TRBD1 (6 bases). V dropped 0 bases and J dropped 4 bases, with 9 bases sitting between them. Germline V gene sequence: CDR1 LGHNA, CDR2 YNFKEQ. The CDR3 consists of 15 residues. The CDR3 DNA reads TGTGCCAGCAGCCAAGACACAGGGTCCACCGGGGAGCTGTTTTTT. Its protein product is CASSQDTGSTGELFF.

The rearrangement uses TRBV2 and TRBJ2-5, with D maybe TRBD2 (5 bases). Trimming removed 3 bases at V and 5 bases at J, with 13 bases between. In germline, CDR1 is SNHLY, CDR2 FYNNEI. The CDR3 covers 14 residues. CDR3 DNA: TGTGCCAGCAGTGATGGGAGTGGTGGGGAGACCCAGTACTTC. Its protein product is CASSDGSGGETQYF.

The chain uses TRBV10-3 and TRBJ2-3; TRBD1 matches 7 bases. V lost 3 bases and J lost 0; bases outside the gene matches: 3. The CDR3 totals 15 residues. Germline lookup yields CDR1 ENHRY and CDR2 SYGVKD. The CDR3 here is CAISEGGVSTDTQYF. Written as DNA, the CDR3 is TGTGCCATCAGTGAAGGGGGCGTGAGCACAGATACGCAGTATTTT.

This chain links TRBV6-6 with TRBJ2-1, with a possible D match to TRBD1 (6 bases). CDR1 is MNHNY, CDR2 SVGAGI, per germline (reference sequence). V dropped 2 bases and J dropped 4 bases, with 12 bases sitting between them. The CDR3 has 15 amino acids. CDR3 amino acids: CASSYQGPGYNEQFF. CDR3 sequence (DNA): TGTGCCAGCAGTTACCAGGGGCCGGGGTACAATGAGCAGTTCTTC.

This clone was picked up a small number of times. The V gene is TRBV7-2, the J gene TRBJ1-3; D may be TRBD1 (5 bases). Trimming stripped 1 base from V and 4 bases from J, with 8 bases between. The CDR3 spans 14 residues. CDR1 and CDR2 (germline): SGHTA, FQGNSA. CDR3 nucleotides: TGTGCCAGCAGCTTAGGCGGGGACGGAAACACCATATATTTT. Protein product: CASSLGGDGNTIYF.

This rearrangement joins TRBV18 to TRBJ1-1; 7 bases map to TRBD1. The CDR3 totals 15 residues. From germline, CDR1 is KGHSH and CDR2 LQKENI. V was pared by 4 bases and J by 4 bases, with 9 bases of the junction left unmatched. The CDR3 DNA sequence: TGTGCCAGCTCACAAATCAGGGGGGTAGGCACTGAAGCTTTCTTT. It codes for CASSQIRGVGTEAFF.

The chain employs TRBV5-1 and TRBJ2-4, with 7 bases identical to TRBD2. The CDR3 spans 13 residues. Germline V gene data show CDR1 as SGHRS and CDR2 as YFSETQ. With 0 bases clipped from V and 9 bases from J, the junction kept 3 bases outside the gene matches. This CDR3 reads CASSLAGRSIQYF. The CDR3 DNA is TGCGCCAGCAGCTTGGCCGGGAGGAGCATTCAGTACTTC.

This chain joins TRBV11-3 and TRBJ2-1, with a weak D call TRBD2 (6 bases). Germline V lookup: CDR1 SGHNT, CDR2 YENEEA. V was cut by 5 bases and J by 2 bases, with 10 bases left in between. This CDR3 is 14 amino acids long. CDR3: CASSPGAAYNEQFF. DNA for the CDR3: TGTGCCAGCAGCCCGGGAGCGGCCTACAATGAGCAGTTCTTC.